What follows describes a single T cell receptor beta chain. What antigen it recognizes has not been identified. No much larger clone is present one base from it, and per-base qualities are unavailable. The CDR3 covers 20 residues, taking in both the cysteine and the phenylalanine. CDR3 DNA only is kept here, 60 bases in frame from base 1. From the germline V gene, CDR1 is MRHNA and CDR2 is SNTAGT. Compared with germline, V lacks 9 bases and J lacks 0 bases; bases without a gene match: 26. Library creation used the immunoSEQ multiplex PCR assay. The immuneACCESS repertoire file appears here via TCRdb, limited to in-frame rearrangements. These files lack a portion of the clones; in checked studies, under half of the deficit traces to unresolved V genes, and the cause of the others is not known. Here the sample has about 610,000 clones; over 75% occur a single time. The ten largest make up 0.0085% to 0.012% of the sample.

These data originate in a study of shared T cell receptors in the human thymus (TCRdb year 2021). Background for the entire study: The study examined how self-reactive, shared T-cell receptor alpha chains are generated in the human thymus.

This same sample was also part of a study on human thymus T cells. As that second study puts it: The donors were immunologically healthy infants in Finland who had open corrective cardiac surgery for congenital heart defects. The thymus tissue came from surgical resects taken out during corrective cardiac surgery. Biased V and J gene segment usage appeared to be present in both thymic and peripheral blood repertoires. The related research found that thymic TCR repertoires overlapped highly between unrelated individuals. The study described the TCR alpha and beta repertoires in roughly 8 infant thymus samples and a few matching peripheral blood samples. Donor ages ranged from about 6 to 250 days, and the cohort comprised roughly six male and a couple of female infants. Thymocytes were released mechanically from tissue and stored at -70 °C as pellets of 10-30 million cells. A QIAsymphony instrument was used to extract genomic DNA from frozen cell pellets. The immunoSEQ multiplex PCR assay was used to amplify the TCRB and TCRAD loci from a standardized amount of quality-controlled genomic DNA. The V(D)J region was spanned by amplicons of a length sufficient to cover the CDR3 and to identify V and J genes. The amplicons were sequenced on an Illumina platform via the commercial immunoSEQ service. Primer bias and sequencing errors were corrected using previously described methods, and TCRAD and TCRB definitions followed the IMGT database. The repertoires were analysed using immunoSEQ Analyzer 3.0 and VDJTools for basic statistics, V/J segment usage, diversity estimates, rarefaction and pairwise overlap. Chao1, ChaoE, Efron-Thisted, Shannon and inverse Simpson indices were used to estimate diversity, which was also estimated on datasets down-sampled to the smallest sample. Repertoire overlap was assessed by strict matching of CDR3 nucleotide sequence, V gene and J gene, and clustering was done by Jaccard-based multidimensional scaling. On average, roughly 810,000 unique TCRB clonotypes were obtained from thymus samples, compared with around 78,000 from blood samples.

The source of this sequence is a boy under three years old with a congenital heart defect. Donor details come from another sample of the same person, matched by shared clones. The sample was thymocytes. The chain was built from TRBV6-4 and TRBJ2-7; 7 middle bases align to TRBD1. The DNA reads TGTGCCAGGAACTTCAGCCGGCTTGGTCATAACAGGGGAAACTCCTACGAGCAGTACTTC. Its translation is CARNFSRLGHNRGNSYEQYF.